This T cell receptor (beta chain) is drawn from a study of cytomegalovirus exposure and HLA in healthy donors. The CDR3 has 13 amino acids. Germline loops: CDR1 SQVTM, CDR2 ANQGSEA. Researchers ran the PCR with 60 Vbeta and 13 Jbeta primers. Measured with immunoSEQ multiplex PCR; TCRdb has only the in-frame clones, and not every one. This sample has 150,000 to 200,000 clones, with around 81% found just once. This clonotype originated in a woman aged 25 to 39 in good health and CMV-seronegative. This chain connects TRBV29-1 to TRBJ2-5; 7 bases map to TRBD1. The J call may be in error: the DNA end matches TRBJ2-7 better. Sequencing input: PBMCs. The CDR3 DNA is TGCAGCGTTTCTAAGGGGGCGGCGAACGAGCAGTACTTC. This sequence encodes CSVSKGAANEQYF.